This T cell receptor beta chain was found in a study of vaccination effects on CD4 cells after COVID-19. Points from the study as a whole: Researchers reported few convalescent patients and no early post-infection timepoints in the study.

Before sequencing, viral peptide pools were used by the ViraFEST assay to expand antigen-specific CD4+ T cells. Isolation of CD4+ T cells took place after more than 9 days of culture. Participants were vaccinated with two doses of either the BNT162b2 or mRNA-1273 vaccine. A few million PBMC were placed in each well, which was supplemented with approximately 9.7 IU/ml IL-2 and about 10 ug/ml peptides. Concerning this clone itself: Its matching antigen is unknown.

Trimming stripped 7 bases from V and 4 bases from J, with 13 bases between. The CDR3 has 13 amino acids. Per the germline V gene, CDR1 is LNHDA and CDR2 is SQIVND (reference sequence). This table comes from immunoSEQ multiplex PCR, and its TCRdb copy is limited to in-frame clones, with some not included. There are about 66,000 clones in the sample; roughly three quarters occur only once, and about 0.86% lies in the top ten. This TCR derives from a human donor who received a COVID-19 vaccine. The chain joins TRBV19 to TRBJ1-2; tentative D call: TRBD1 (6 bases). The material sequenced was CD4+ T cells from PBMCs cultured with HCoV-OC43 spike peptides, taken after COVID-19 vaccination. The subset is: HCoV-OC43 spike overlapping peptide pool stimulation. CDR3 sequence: CASTATGPYGYTF. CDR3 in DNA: TGTGCCAGTACCGCGACAGGACCCTATGGCTACACCTTC.